This T cell receptor beta chain was obtained from a study of T cell responses to AZD1222 COVID-19 vaccine. General study results and limits: Unmutated variant regions are reportedly the target of nearly half of TCRs that are spike-specific.

In its sample, this clone was seen a few times. Its target is not known. Using immunoSEQ multiplex PCR, the repertoire was profiled, and TCRdb retains in-frame clones only, with some absent. Found here are some 130,000 clones, more than 85% of them singletons; the top ten hold 5% to 5.5%. V lost 0 bases to trimming and J lost 2 bases, with 7 bases between them. Germline lookup yields CDR1 GTSNPN and CDR2 SVGIG (reference sequence). The CDR3 loop spans 13 amino acids. The chain carries TRBV30 and TRBJ1-2; possibly TRBD1 for D (5 bases). This clonotype originated in an adult in good health. The material was peripheral blood, obtained on day 0 of AZD1222 vaccination. The CDR3: CAWSVGRNYGYTF. The CDR3 DNA follows: TGTGCCTGGAGTGTGGGACGGAACTATGGCTACACCTTC.